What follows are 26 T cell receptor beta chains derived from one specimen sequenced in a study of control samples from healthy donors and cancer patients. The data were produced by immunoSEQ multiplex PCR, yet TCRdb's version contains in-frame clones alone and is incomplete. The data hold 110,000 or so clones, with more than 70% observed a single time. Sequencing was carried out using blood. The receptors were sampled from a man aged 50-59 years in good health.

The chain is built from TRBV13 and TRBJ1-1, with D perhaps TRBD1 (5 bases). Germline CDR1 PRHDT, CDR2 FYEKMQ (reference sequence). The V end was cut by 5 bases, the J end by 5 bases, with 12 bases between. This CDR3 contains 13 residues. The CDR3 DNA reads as TGTGCCAGCAGCCGACTGGACAATACTGAAGCTTTCTTT. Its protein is CASSRLDNTEAFF.

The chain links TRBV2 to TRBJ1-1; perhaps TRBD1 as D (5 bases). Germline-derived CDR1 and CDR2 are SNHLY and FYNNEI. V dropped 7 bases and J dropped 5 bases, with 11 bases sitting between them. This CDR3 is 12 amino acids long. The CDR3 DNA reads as TGTGCCAGCAAAGTCGAGGGGACTGAAGCTTTCTTT. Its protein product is CASKVEGTEAFF.

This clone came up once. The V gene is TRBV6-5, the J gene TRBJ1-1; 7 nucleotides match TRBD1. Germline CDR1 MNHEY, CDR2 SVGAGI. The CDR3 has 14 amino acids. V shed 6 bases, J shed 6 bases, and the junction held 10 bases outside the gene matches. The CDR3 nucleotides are TGTGCCAGCAGGGTGACAGGGAACGACGCTGAAGCTTTCTTT. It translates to CASRVTGNDAEAFF.

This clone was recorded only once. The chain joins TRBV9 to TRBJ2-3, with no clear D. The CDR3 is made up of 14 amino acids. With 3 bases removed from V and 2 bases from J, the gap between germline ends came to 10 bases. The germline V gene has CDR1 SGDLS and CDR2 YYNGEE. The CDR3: CASSARLATDTQYF. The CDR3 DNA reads TGTGCCAGCAGCGCCCGCCTCGCCACAGATACGCAGTATTTT.

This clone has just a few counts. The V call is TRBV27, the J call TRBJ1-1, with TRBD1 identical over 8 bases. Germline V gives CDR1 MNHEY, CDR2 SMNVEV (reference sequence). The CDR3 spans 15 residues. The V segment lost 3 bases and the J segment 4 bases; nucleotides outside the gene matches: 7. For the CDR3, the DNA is TGTGCCAGCAGTTTGTCGGACAGGGTCGGCACTGAAGCTTTCTTT. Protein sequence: CASSLSDRVGTEAFF.

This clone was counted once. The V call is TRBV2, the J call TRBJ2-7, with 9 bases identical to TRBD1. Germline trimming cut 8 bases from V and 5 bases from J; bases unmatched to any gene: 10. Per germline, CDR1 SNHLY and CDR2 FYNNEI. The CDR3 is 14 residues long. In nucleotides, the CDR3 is TGTGCCAGCGGTAAGACAGGGGGAGCCCACGAGCAGTACTTC. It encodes CASGKTGGAHEQYF.

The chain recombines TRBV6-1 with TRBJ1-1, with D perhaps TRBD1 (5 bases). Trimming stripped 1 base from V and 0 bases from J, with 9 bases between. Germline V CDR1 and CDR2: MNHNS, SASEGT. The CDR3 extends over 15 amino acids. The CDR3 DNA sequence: TGTGCCAGCAGTGAAGTGGGACGGATGAACACTGAAGCTTTCTTT. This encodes CASSEVGRMNTEAFF.

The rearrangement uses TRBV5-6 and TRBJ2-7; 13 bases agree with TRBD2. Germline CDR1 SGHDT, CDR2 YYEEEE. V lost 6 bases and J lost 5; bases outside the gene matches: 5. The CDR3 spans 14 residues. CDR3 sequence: CASTTSGGANEQYF. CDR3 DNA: TGTGCCAGCACCACTAGCGGGGGGGCCAACGAGCAGTACTTC.

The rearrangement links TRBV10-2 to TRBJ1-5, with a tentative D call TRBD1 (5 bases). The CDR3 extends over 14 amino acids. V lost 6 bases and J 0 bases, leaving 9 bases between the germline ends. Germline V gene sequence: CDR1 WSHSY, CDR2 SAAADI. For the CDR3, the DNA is TGCGCCAGCAGCGAGGGGTATAGCAATCAGCCCCAGCATTTT. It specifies CASSEGYSNQPQHF.

In nucleotides, the CDR3 is TGTGCCAGCAGCCCTCAATCCTGGACTAGCTTTGAATCCGAGCAGTACTTC. Protein: CASSPQSWTSFESEQYF. The chain recombines TRBV3-1 (or the pseudogene TRBV3-2) with TRBJ2-7; 8 bases fit TRBD2. CDR3 size: 17 residues. From germline, CDR1 is LGHDT and CDR2 YNNKEL (reference sequence). Unmatched junction bases numbered 17, after V lost 4 bases and J lost 6 bases.

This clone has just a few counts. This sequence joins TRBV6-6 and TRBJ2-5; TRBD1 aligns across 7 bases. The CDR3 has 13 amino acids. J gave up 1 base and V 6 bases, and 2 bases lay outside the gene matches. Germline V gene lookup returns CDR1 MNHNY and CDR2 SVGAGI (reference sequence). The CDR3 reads CASRTGAQETQYF. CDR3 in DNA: TGTGCCAGCAGAACAGGGGCCCAAGAGACCCAGTACTTC.

The CDR3 spells CASSPPNNYGYTF. The CDR3 DNA reads as TGTGCCAGCAGCCCCCCTAATAACTATGGCTACACCTTC. This chain links TRBV5-8 with TRBJ1-2, with unresolved D. The CDR3 runs 13 residues. Looked up from germline, CDR1 is SGHTS and CDR2 is YDEGEE. V was cut by 4 bases and J by 1 base, with 8 bases left in between.

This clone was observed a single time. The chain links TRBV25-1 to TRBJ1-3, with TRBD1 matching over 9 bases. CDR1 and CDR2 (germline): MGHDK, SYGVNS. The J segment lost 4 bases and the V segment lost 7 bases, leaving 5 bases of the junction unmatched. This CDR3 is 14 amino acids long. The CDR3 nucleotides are TGTGCCAGCATTGACAGGGGGACAGGAAACACCATATATTTT. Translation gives CASIDRGTGNTIYF. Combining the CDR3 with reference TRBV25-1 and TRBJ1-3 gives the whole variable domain EADIYQTPRYLVIGTGKKITLECSQTMGHDKMYWYQQDPGMELHLIHYSYGVNSTEKGDLSSESTVSRIRTEHFPLTLESARPSHTSQYLCASIDRGTGNTIYFGEGSWLTVV.

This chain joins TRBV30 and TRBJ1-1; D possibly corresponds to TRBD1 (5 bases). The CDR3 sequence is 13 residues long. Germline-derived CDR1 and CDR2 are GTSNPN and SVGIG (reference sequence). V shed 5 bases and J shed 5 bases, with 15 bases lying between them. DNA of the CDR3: TGTGCCTGGTTGTGGGGGAGTGGGACTGAAGCTTTCTTT. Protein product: CAWLWGSGTEAFF.

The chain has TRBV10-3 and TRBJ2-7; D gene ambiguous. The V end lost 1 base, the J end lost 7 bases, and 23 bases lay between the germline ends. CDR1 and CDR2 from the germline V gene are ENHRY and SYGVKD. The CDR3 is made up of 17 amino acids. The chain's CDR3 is CAISELRSGALNSEQYF. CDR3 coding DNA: TGTGCCATCAGTGAGTTGAGATCCGGCGCCCTTAATAGTGAGCAGTACTTC.

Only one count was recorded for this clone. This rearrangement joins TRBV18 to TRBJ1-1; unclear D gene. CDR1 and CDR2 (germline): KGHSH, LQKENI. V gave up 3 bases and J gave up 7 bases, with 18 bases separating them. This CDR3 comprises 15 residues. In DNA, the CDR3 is TGTGCCAGCTCACCCCCGAGTATCCCCAGAGTTGAAGCTTTCTTT. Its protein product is CASSPPSIPRVEAFF.

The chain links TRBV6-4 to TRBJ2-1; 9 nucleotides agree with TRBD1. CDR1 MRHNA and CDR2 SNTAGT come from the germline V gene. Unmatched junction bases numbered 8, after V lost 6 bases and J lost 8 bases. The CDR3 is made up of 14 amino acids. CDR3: CASRGGQGVDEQFF. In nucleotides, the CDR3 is TGTGCCAGCAGGGGGGGACAGGGTGTGGATGAGCAGTTCTTC.

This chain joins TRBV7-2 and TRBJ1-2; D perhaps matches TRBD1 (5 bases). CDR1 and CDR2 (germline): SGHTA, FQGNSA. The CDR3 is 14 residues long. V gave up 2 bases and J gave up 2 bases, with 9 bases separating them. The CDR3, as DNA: TGTGCCAGCAGCTTAACGGAGGGGAACTATGGCTACACCTTC. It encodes CASSLTEGNYGYTF.

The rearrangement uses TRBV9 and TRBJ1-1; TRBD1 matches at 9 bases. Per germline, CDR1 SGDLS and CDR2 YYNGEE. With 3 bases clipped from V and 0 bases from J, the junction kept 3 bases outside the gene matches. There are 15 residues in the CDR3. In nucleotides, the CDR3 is TGTGCCAGCAGCGAGGGACAGGGAGTGAACACTGAAGCTTTCTTT. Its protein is CASSEGQGVNTEAFF.

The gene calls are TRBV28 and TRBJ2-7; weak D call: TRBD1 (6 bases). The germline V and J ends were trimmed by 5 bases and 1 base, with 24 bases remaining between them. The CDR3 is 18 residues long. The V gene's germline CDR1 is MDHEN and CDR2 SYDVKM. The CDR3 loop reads CASSLWGTGTRSSYEQYF. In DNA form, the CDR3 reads TGTGCCAGCAGTCTGTGGGGGACCGGGACAAGATCATCCTACGAGCAGTACTTC.

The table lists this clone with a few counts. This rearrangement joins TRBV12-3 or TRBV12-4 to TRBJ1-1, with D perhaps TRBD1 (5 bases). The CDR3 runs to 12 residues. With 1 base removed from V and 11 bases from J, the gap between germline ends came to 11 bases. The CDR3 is CASSLGFGGAFF. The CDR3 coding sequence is TGTGCCAGCAGTTTAGGTTTTGGGGGTGCTTTCTTT.

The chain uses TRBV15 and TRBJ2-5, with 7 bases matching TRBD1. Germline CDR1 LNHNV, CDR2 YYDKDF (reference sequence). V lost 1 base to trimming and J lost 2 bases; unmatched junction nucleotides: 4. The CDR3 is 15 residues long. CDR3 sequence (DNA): TGTGCCACCAGCAGAGGTCGACAGGGACAAGAGACCCAGTACTTC. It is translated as CATSRGRQGQETQYF. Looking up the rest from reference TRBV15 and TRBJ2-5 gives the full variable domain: DAMVIQNPRYQVTQFGKPVTLSCSQTLNHNVMYWYQQKSSQAPKLLFHYYDKDFNNEADTPDNFQSRRPNTSFCFLDIRSPGLGDTAMYLCATSRGRQGQETQYFGPGTRLLVL.

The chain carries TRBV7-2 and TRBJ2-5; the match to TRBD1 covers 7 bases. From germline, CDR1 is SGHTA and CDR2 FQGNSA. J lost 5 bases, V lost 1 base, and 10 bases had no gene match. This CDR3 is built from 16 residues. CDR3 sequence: CASSLGLTGAEETQYF. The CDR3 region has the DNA TGTGCCAGCAGCTTAGGCCTAACAGGGGCGGAGGAGACCCAGTACTTC.

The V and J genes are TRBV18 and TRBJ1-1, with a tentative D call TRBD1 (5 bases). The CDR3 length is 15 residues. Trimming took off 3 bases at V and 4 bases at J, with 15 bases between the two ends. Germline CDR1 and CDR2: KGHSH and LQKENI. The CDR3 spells CASSPPGTASTEAFF. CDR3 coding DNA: TGTGCCAGCTCACCTCCCGGGACGGCGAGCACTGAAGCTTTCTTT.

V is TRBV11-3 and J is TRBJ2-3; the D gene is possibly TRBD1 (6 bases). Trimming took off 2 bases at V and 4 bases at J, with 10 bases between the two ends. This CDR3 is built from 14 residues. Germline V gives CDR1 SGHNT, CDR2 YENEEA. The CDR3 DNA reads TGTGCCAGCAGCTTACTGGGGGCTTCAGATACGCAGTATTTT. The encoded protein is CASSLLGASDTQYF. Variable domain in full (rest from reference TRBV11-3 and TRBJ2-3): EAGVVQSPRYKIIEKKQPVAFWCNPISGHNTLYWYLQNLGQGPELLIRYENEEAVDDSQLPKDRFSAERLKGVDSTLKIQPAELGDSAVYLCASSLLGASDTQYFGPGTRLTVL.

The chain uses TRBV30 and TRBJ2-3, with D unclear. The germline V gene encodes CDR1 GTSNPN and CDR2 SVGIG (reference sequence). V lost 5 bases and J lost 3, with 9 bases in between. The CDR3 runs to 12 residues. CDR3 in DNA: TGTGCCTGGTATAGGGTTACAGATACGCAGTATTTT. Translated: CAWYRVTDTQYF.